One T cell receptor (beta chain) is described in this entry. The data are from a study of PD-L1 blockade in urothelial cancer. The CDR3 consists of 12 residues. The V end was cut by 3 bases, the J end by 10 bases, with 11 bases between. CDR1 SEHNR and CDR2 FQNEAQ come from the germline V gene (reference sequence). Clones were read by immunoSEQ multiplex PCR, and TCRdb kept only the in-frame ones, dropping some. The repertoire consists of fewer than 25,000 clones, with around 90% occurring once and the leading ten covering around 3.3%. Patients presented with locally advanced or metastatic urothelial carcinoma.

Sequencing was performed on PBMCs, taken around atezolizumab (anti-PD-L1) treatment. The chain couples TRBV7-9 to TRBJ2-3; no clear D gene. The origin of this receptor is a man in his fifties with urothelial cancer. CDR3 loop: CASSFQTVAQYF. The CDR3 nucleotides read TGTGCCAGCAGCTTCCAAACAGTCGCGCAGTATTTT.